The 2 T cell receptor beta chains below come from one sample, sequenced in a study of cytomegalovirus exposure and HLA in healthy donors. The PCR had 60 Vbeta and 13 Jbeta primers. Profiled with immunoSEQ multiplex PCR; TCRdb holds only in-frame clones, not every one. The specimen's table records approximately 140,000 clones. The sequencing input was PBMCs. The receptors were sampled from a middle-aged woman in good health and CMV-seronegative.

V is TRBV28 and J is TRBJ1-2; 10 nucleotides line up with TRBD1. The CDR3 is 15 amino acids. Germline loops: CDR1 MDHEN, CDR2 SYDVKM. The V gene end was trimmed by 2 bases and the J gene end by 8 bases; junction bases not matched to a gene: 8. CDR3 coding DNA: TGTGCCAGCAGTTTAGGGGGGGACAGGGGAAAAGGCTACACCTTC. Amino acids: CASSLGGDRGKGYTF.

The CDR3 DNA follows: TGTGCCAGCTTTGCGAGGGATACGCAGTATTTT. This encodes CASFARDTQYF. The chain carries TRBV7-3 and TRBJ2-3; no clear D. V was clipped by 8 bases and J by 6 bases, with 9 bases between them. The CDR3 has 11 residues. Germline CDR1 and CDR2: SGHTA and FQGTGA.